The next 25 T cell receptor beta chains were all read from a single sample in a study of OX40 agonist ivuxolimab in advanced cancers. TCRdb keeps only in-frame clones here, not all; method: immunoSEQ multiplex PCR. The table has 77,000 or so clones, roughly 87% seen once. The starting material was CD4+ or CD8+ T cells sorted from blood, obtained in a trial of the OX40 agonist ivuxolimab. Receptors were obtained from an adult with an advanced solid tumor such as melanoma, head and neck, liver or kidney cancer.

Written as DNA, the CDR3 is TGTGCCAGCAGTCAAATTGACAGGAACACTGAAGCTTTCTTT. Its translation is CASSQIDRNTEAFF. The chain employs TRBV28 and TRBJ1-1; a weak D match, TRBD1 (5 bases). CDR3 length equals 14 residues. Germline assignment: CDR1 MDHEN and CDR2 SYDVKM. With 5 bases removed from V and 1 base from J, the gap between germline ends came to 11 bases.

The table lists this clone with a few counts. This chain joins TRBV7-2 and TRBJ1-2; D call uncertain. Germline lookup yields CDR1 SGHTA and CDR2 FQGNSA. With 1 base removed from V and 2 bases from J, the gap between germline ends came to 11 bases. CDR3 length: 15 residues. The CDR3 sequence: CASSLVAGANYGYTF. CDR3 nucleotide sequence: TGTGCCAGCAGCTTAGTGGCAGGAGCAAACTATGGCTACACCTTC. Full variable domain (outside the CDR3, taken from reference TRBV7-2 and TRBJ1-2): GAGVSQSPSNKVTEKGKDVELRCDPISGHTALYWYRQSLGQGLEFLIYFQGNSAPDKSGLPSDRFSAERTGGSVSTLTIQRTQQEDSAVYLCASSLVAGANYGYTFGSGTRLTVV.

Concerning this clone: One end of the junction is discordant with germline, which a read error may explain. This same CDR3 is encoded by further DNA sequences in the sample. This chain connects TRBV2 to TRBJ1-1, with D uncertain. CDR1 is SNHLY, CDR2 FYNNEI, per germline. The CDR3 is 12 amino acids. The CDR3 DNA follows: TGTGCCAGCAGTGATTCGAACACTGAGGCTTTCTTT. Translating gives CASSDSNTEAFF.

The rearrangement links TRBV11-3 to TRBJ1-1; the D gene is possibly TRBD1 (6 bases). This CDR3 is 13 amino acids long. The V end lost 3 bases, the J end lost 1 base, and 6 bases lay between the germline ends. The germline gives CDR1 SGHNT, CDR2 YENEEA. DNA for the CDR3: TGTGCCAGCAGCTTGGACAGGAACACTGAAGCTTTCTTT. It specifies CASSLDRNTEAFF.

This CDR3 reads CASSRAGAYEQYF. CDR3 DNA: TGTGCCAGCAGCCGCGCAGGGGCCTACGAGCAGTACTTC. The chain links TRBV14 to TRBJ2-7; the D gene is possibly TRBD1 (6 bases). V was shortened by 4 bases and J by 2 bases, with 9 bases between the two germline ends. Germline CDR1 reads SGHDN; CDR2 reads FVKESK. The CDR3 is 13 amino acids.

V usage is TRBV28 and J usage is TRBJ2-3; either TRBD1 or TRBD2 may fit D (6 bases each). Germline V gene sequence: CDR1 MDHEN, CDR2 SYDVKM. The CDR3 has 13 residues. Deletions cut 8 bases from V and 1 base from J, with 10 bases between. DNA for the CDR3: TGTGCCAGCGGGGGGCTTGGCACAGATACGCAGTATTTT. Translation: CASGGLGTDTQYF.

The gene calls are TRBV6-1 and TRBJ2-3, with 8 bases fitting TRBD2. CDR1 and CDR2 from the germline V gene are MNHNS and SASEGT. This CDR3 is built from 14 residues. The V and J ends lost 3 bases and 5 bases, in that order; junction bases with no gene match: 4. In nucleotides, the CDR3 is TGTGCCAGCAGTGATTCCGGGACTAGAGATACGCAGTATTTT. Translating gives CASSDSGTRDTQYF.

The chain carries TRBV2 and TRBJ1-1; D is possibly TRBD1 (6 bases). This CDR3 has 14 residues. The V and J ends lost 4 bases and 1 base respectively, with 10 bases between them. CDR1 and CDR2 (germline): SNHLY, FYNNEI. DNA for the CDR3: TGTGCCAGCAGTGTGTACAGGGAGAACACTGAAGCTTTCTTT. This sequence encodes CASSVYRENTEAFF. The whole variable domain, filled in from reference TRBV2 and TRBJ1-1, reads EPEVTQTPSHQVTQMGQEVILRCVPISNHLYFYWYRQILGQKVEFLVSFYNNEISEKSEIFDDQFSVERPDGSNFTLKIRSTKLEDSAMYFCASSVYRENTEAFFGQGTRLTVV.

This rearrangement joins TRBV5-6 to TRBJ1-1; D is undetermined. V dropped 4 bases and J dropped 1 base, with 14 bases sitting between them. Looked up from germline, CDR1 is SGHDT and CDR2 is YYEEEE. The CDR3 spans 15 residues. This chain's CDR3 is CASSPGPDGNTEAFF. CDR3 bases: TGTGCCAGCAGCCCGGGCCCCGATGGGAACACTGAAGCTTTCTTT. Together with reference TRBV5-6 and TRBJ1-1, the CDR3 gives the full variable domain: DAGVTQSPTHLIKTRGQQVTLRCSPKSGHDTVSWYQQALGQGPQFIFQYYEEEERQRGNFPDRFSGHQFPNYSSELNVNALLLGDSALYLCASSPGPDGNTEAFFGQGTRLTVV.

The gene calls are TRBV7-6 and TRBJ2-3, with 11 bases fitting TRBD2. Germline assignment: CDR1 SGHVS and CDR2 FNYEAQ. The CDR3 runs 16 residues. V lost 5 bases to trimming and J lost 2 bases; unmatched junction nucleotides: 6. The CDR3 is CASSLRLAGPTDTQYF. CDR3 DNA sequence: TGTGCCAGCAGCCTGAGACTAGCGGGGCCCACAGATACGCAGTATTTT.

This clone has only one observation. The CDR3: CASSGSSGRWGELFF. The CDR3 DNA sequence: TGTGCCAGCAGCGGCTCTAGCGGGAGGTGGGGGGAGCTGTTTTTT. The chain is built from TRBV11-3 and TRBJ2-2, with 11 nucleotides matching TRBD2. Germline trimming cut 5 bases from V and 8 bases from J; bases unmatched to any gene: 7. Germline V gene lookup returns CDR1 SGHNT and CDR2 YENEEA. The CDR3 extends over 15 amino acids.

The rearrangement uses TRBV2 and TRBJ2-6, with 7 nucleotides matching TRBD1. The V gene end was trimmed by 7 bases and the J gene end by 2 bases; junction bases not matched to a gene: 2. Germline V gene sequence: CDR1 SNHLY, CDR2 FYNNEI. The CDR3 spans 14 residues. This CDR3 reads CASNQGAGANVLTF. The CDR3 bases are TGTGCCAGCAATCAGGGGGCTGGGGCCAACGTCCTGACTTTC.

The chain recombines TRBV19 with TRBJ2-2; 7 nucleotides agree with TRBD1. Germline V CDR1 and CDR2: LNHDA, SQIVND (reference sequence). V was pared by 3 bases and J by 4 bases, with 5 bases of the junction left unmatched. This CDR3 is 15 amino acids long. This CDR3 reads CASSMLGQITGELFF. The CDR3 nucleotides are TGTGCCAGTAGTATGTTGGGACAGATCACCGGGGAGCTGTTTTTT.

In the case of this clone: One end of the junction does not line up with germline, which may come from a read error. V and J are TRBV7-7 and TRBJ2-3; 8 bases map to TRBD2. The V gene's germline CDR1 is SSHAT and CDR2 FNYEAQ (reference sequence). The CDR3 covers 15 residues. The CDR3 region has the DNA TGTGCTAGCAGCCCAGGACTAGCACCCACAGATACGCAGTATTTT. Protein: CASSPGLAPTDTQYF.

The chain is built from TRBV7-9 and TRBJ1-1, with D hard to call. Between the trimmed V and J ends, which lost 5 bases and 7 bases, there was a span of 11 bases. This CDR3 has 12 amino acids. Looked up from germline, CDR1 is SEHNR and CDR2 is FQNEAQ (reference sequence). The CDR3 DNA reads as TGTGCCAGCAGCAGAGGGCAGAATGAAGCTTTCTTT. Amino acids: CASSRGQNEAFF.

The chain combines TRBV25-1 with TRBJ1-1; a possible D gene is TRBD1 (6 bases). This CDR3 contains 15 residues. Trimming removed 7 bases at V and 0 bases at J, with 15 bases between. From germline, CDR1 is MGHDK and CDR2 SYGVNS. CDR3 in amino acids: CASIPGAGMNTEAFF. The CDR3 DNA follows: TGTGCCAGCATCCCAGGGGCAGGGATGAACACTGAAGCTTTCTTT.

In the case of this clone: An end of the junction does not agree with germline; a read error may underlie this. This chain uses TRBV7-2 with TRBJ2-1; possibly TRBD2 for D (6 bases). This CDR3 comprises 14 residues. Germline-derived CDR1 and CDR2 are SGHTA and FQGNSA. Here the CDR3 DNA reads TGTGCTAGCAGCCCCGGGAGTGCCTACAATGAGCAGTTCTTC. Translated, it gives CASSPGSAYNEQFF.

The chain links TRBV7-9 to TRBJ1-1; 9 bases are a match to TRBD1. Germline V CDR1 and CDR2: SEHNR, FQNEAQ (reference sequence). The CDR3 is made up of 16 amino acids. J lost 3 bases, V lost 3 bases, and 8 bases had no gene match. The chain's CDR3 is CASSFGTGRFDTEAFF. DNA of the CDR3: TGTGCCAGCAGCTTTGGGACAGGGCGATTTGACACTGAAGCTTTCTTT. The whole variable domain, filled in from reference TRBV7-9 and TRBJ1-1, reads DTGVSQNPRHKITKRGQNVTFRCDPISEHNRLYWYRQTLGQGPEFLTYFQNEAQLEKSRLLSDRFSAERPKGSFSTLEIQRTEQGDSAMYLCASSFGTGRFDTEAFFGQGTRLTVV.

In DNA, the CDR3 is TGTGCCAGCAGCGTAGGGCCCTCTGGAAACACCATATATTTT. It translates to CASSVGPSGNTIYF. The chain recombines TRBV9 with TRBJ1-3, with no clear D. Trimming removed 0 bases at V and 0 bases at J, with 4 bases between. The CDR3 length is 14 residues. Germline V gives CDR1 SGDLS, CDR2 YYNGEE.

The rearrangement joins TRBV28 to TRBJ1-6; D is perhaps TRBD1 (5 bases). V was shortened by 3 bases and J by 6 bases, with 27 bases between the two germline ends. CDR3 length: 20 amino acids. Germline CDR1 MDHEN, CDR2 SYDVKM. This CDR3 is CASSFLRDPGWSGGNSPLHF. DNA for the CDR3: TGTGCCAGCAGTTTTCTCCGGGACCCAGGTTGGTCTGGGGGTAATTCACCCCTCCACTTT.

The chain has TRBV7-9 and TRBJ2-1; TRBD2 agrees at 16 bases. With V trimmed by 5 bases and J by 10 bases, 8 bases remained unmatched. Germline CDR1 SEHNR, CDR2 FQNEAQ (reference sequence). The CDR3 is made up of 16 amino acids. CDR3 DNA: TGTGCCAGCAGCCTCCAGGGACTAGCGGGGGGGAAGGAGCAGTTCTTC. Translating gives CASSLQGLAGGKEQFF.

This clone has only one observation. The chain joins TRBV7-9 to TRBJ1-5; unclear D gene. CDR3 size: 14 residues. Germline V CDR1 and CDR2: SEHNR, FQNEAQ (reference sequence). V lost 5 bases, J lost 4 bases, and 12 bases lay in between. The chain's CDR3 is CASSPERVNQPQHF. CDR3 coding DNA: TGTGCCAGCAGCCCAGAAAGGGTTAATCAGCCCCAGCATTTT. The full variable domain, rest sourced from reference TRBV7-9 and TRBJ1-5, is DTGVSQNPRHKITKRGQNVTFRCDPISEHNRLYWYRQTLGQGPEFLTYFQNEAQLEKSRLLSDRFSAERPKGSFSTLEIQRTEQGDSAMYLCASSPERVNQPQHFGDGTRLSIL.

The genes are TRBV5-1 and TRBJ2-3; D ambiguous. Deletions cut 4 bases from V and 6 bases from J, with 18 bases between. The CDR3 length is 15 residues. Germline CDR1 is SGHRS and CDR2 is YFSETQ. The CDR3 reads CASSTGPLVVDTQYF. The DNA for the CDR3 is TGCGCCAGCAGCACCGGCCCCCTGGTTGTCGATACGCAGTATTTT.

The chain has TRBV18 and TRBJ2-1; 7 bases agree with TRBD2. After removal of 2 bases from V and 4 bases from J, the junction contained 5 bases not matched to a gene. Germline loops: CDR1 KGHSH, CDR2 LQKENI. The CDR3 loop spans 15 amino acids. The CDR3 reads CASSPSGGAYNEQFF. CDR3 DNA sequence: TGTGCCAGCTCACCATCGGGGGGAGCGTACAATGAGCAGTTCTTC.

The chain joins TRBV18 to TRBJ2-3; possibly TRBD2 for D (6 bases). This CDR3 contains 14 residues. Trimming stripped 0 bases from V and 4 bases from J, with 8 bases between. Germline V lookup: CDR1 KGHSH, CDR2 LQKENI. The CDR3: CASSPPTSPDTQYF. CDR3 in DNA: TGTGCCAGCTCACCACCTACTAGCCCAGATACGCAGTATTTT.